The 12 T cell receptor beta chains below all came from one sample that was sequenced in a study of response to subunit inactivated influenza vaccine. One entry per CDR3 protein results from TCRdb running MiXCR on the RT-PCR reads. The profile shows a few hundred thousand distinct CDR3 sequences, 12% to 15% of them singletons. The source was PBMCs from blood, collected 12 days after vaccination. The origin of the receptors is a man aged 50-59 years who received an inactivated influenza vaccine.

This clonotype has a single count. The chain employs TRBV11-2 and TRBJ2-7, with D possibly TRBD2 on 6 matching bases. The V gene's germline CDR1 is SGHAT and CDR2 FQNNGV. V was trimmed by 2 bases and J by 6 bases, leaving 11 bases between them. The CDR3 spans 13 residues. CDR3 DNA: TGTGCCAGCAGCTTAAATAAGGGACTCGAGCAGTACTTC. Protein: CASSLNKGLEQYF.

This clonotype was observed many times. The chain combines TRBV7-8 with TRBJ2-7, with D possibly TRBD1 on 5 matching bases. CDR3 length: 15 amino acids. CDR1 is SGHVS and CDR2 is FQNEAQ in the germline V gene. V was shortened by 4 bases and J by 5 bases, with 18 bases between the two germline ends. DNA for the CDR3: TGTGCCAGCAGCTCTACCGAAGGGGCGCAGGACGAGCAGTACTTC. Translating gives CASSSTEGAQDEQYF. The whole variable domain, remainder taken from reference TRBV7-8 and TRBJ2-7, is GAGVSQSPRYKVAKRGQDVALRCDPISGHVSLFWYQQALGQGPEFLTYFQNEAQLDKSGLPSDRFFAERPEGSVSTLKIQRTQQEDSAVYLCASSSTEGAQDEQYFGPGTRLTVT.

This clonotype was recorded many times. The chain is built from TRBV13 and TRBJ2-1, with 9 nucleotides matching TRBD2. The trim removed 0 bases at V and 3 bases at J, leaving 3 bases unmatched. The germline CDR1 and CDR2 sequences are PRHDT and FYEKMQ (reference sequence). This CDR3 comprises 16 residues. The CDR3 bases are TGTGCCAGCAGCTTAGGTGCGGGGGGGAACTACAATGAGCAGTTCTTC. This codes for CASSLGAGGNYNEQFF.

The chain uses TRBV15 and TRBJ2-1; no clear D gene. Trimming took off 3 bases at V and 4 bases at J, with 19 bases between the two ends. Germline V lookup: CDR1 LNHNV, CDR2 YYDKDF (reference sequence). This CDR3 comprises 17 residues. CDR3 nucleotides: TGTGCCACCAGCAGTAGAGTAGGACCCTCACCATACAATGAGCAGTTCTTC. Protein product: CATSSRVGPSPYNEQFF.

The rearrangement uses TRBV5-1 and TRBJ2-3, with TRBD2 identical over 8 bases. The CDR3 runs to 17 residues. The V segment lost 0 bases and the J segment 4 bases; nucleotides outside the gene matches: 10. The germline CDR1 and CDR2 sequences are SGHRS and YFSETQ. For the CDR3, the DNA is TGCGCCAGCAGCTTGGGGTCCAGCGGGAGTAGCTCAGATACGCAGTATTTT. This gives the protein CASSLGSSGSSSDTQYF.

This clonotype was picked up a small number of times. The genes are TRBV9 and TRBJ2-3, with 11 bases lining up with TRBD2. This CDR3 region has 15 residues. Germline CDR1 SGDLS, CDR2 YYNGEE. The J segment lost 2 bases and the V segment lost 3 bases, leaving 2 bases of the junction unmatched. CDR3 amino acids: CASSELAGDTDTQYF. CDR3 nucleotide sequence: TGTGCCAGCAGCGAACTAGCGGGGGACACAGATACGCAGTATTTT. The full variable domain, rest sourced from reference TRBV9 and TRBJ2-3, is DSGVTQTPKHLITATGQRVTLRCSPRSGDLSVYWYQQSLDQGLQFLIQYYNGEERAKGNILERFSAQQFPDLHSELNLSSLELGDSALYFCASSELAGDTDTQYFGPGTRLTVL.

This clonotype was detected a few times. The chain has TRBV18 and TRBJ2-7; 8 positions match TRBD1. J gave up 4 bases and V 3 bases, and 5 bases lay outside the gene matches. The CDR3 sequence is 14 residues long. The germline V gene has CDR1 KGHSH and CDR2 LQKENI. In nucleotides, the CDR3 is TGTGCCAGCTCACCGTCCAGGGGGCTTTACGAGCAGTACTTC. Residues: CASSPSRGLYEQYF.

This clonotype turned up a few times. This chain links TRBV20-1 with TRBJ2-7; 7 bases map to TRBD2. Germline values: CDR1 DFQATT, CDR2 SNEGSKA (reference sequence). This CDR3 is built from 14 residues. V was clipped by 3 bases and J by 6 bases; unmatched bases: 11. The CDR3 nucleotides are TGCAGTGCTAGCCGGGAAGCGGGGTTTAGCGAGCAGTACTTC. Its translation: CSASREAGFSEQYF.

This clonotype was detected many times. V usage is TRBV4-3 and J usage is TRBJ2-1, with D perhaps matching TRBD1 or TRBD2 (5 bases each). The germline V gene encodes CDR1 LGHNA and CDR2 YSLEER. The CDR3 runs to 15 residues. Trimming took off 0 bases at V and 4 bases at J, with 10 bases between the two ends. CDR3 protein: CASSQEGTYYNEQFF. The CDR3 DNA reads TGCGCCAGCAGCCAAGAAGGGACGTATTACAATGAGCAGTTCTTC.

The genes are TRBV18 and TRBJ2-5, with 8 bases lining up with TRBD1. The CDR3 is 14 amino acids. V lost 6 bases to trimming and J lost 4 bases; unmatched junction nucleotides: 7. From germline, CDR1 is KGHSH and CDR2 LQKENI. CDR3 coding DNA: TGTGCCAGCTCTACCAGGGGGCGCTTAGAGACCCAGTACTTC. This sequence encodes CASSTRGRLETQYF.

The V and J genes are TRBV20-1 and TRBJ1-2; D is perhaps TRBD1 (6 bases). The CDR3 loop spans 15 amino acids. The V end lost 5 bases, the J end lost 2 bases, and 18 bases lay between the germline ends. The germline V gene encodes CDR1 DFQATT and CDR2 SNEGSKA (reference sequence). The CDR3 spells CSAPGGGALNYGYTF. The CDR3 region has the DNA TGCAGTGCTCCAGGAGGGGGGGCCTTGAACTATGGCTACACCTTC.

The chain has TRBV29-1 and TRBJ2-2; 8 positions match TRBD1. V lost 4 bases and J lost 6; bases outside the gene matches: 4. Germline-derived CDR1 and CDR2 are SQVTM and ANQGSEA. CDR3 length: 13 residues. The CDR3 region has the DNA TGCAGCGTTGGGACAGGGAGCCCCGGGGAGCTGTTTTTT. It codes for CSVGTGSPGELFF.